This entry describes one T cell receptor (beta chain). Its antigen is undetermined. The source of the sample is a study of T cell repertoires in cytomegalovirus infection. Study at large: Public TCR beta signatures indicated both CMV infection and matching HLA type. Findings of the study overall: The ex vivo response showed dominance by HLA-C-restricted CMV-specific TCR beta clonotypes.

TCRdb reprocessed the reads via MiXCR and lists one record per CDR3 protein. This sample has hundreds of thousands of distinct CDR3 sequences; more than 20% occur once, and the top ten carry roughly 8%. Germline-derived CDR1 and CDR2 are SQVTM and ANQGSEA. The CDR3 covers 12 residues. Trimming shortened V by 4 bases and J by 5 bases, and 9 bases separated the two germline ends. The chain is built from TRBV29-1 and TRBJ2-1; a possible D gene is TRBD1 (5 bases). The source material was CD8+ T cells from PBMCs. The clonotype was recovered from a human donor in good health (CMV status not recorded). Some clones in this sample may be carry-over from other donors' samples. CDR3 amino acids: CSVGAGHNEQFF. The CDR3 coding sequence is TGCAGCGTTGGGGCAGGGCACAATGAGCAGTTCTTC.